Shown below are 23 T cell receptor beta chains from a single sample sequenced in a study of blood T cell dynamics during melanoma immunotherapy. Time point indicated: pre-treatment baseline. TCRdb's copy holds only in-frame clones and misses some; the assay was immunoSEQ multiplex PCR. This table has some 15,000 clones, approximately 84% appearing once. Source: blood, taken from a patient treated with checkpoint blockade. The receptor source for this set is a human donor with melanoma.

The genes are TRBV9 and TRBJ2-2; D call uncertain. CDR1 SGDLS and CDR2 YYNGEE come from the germline V gene. The CDR3 loop spans 13 amino acids. Between the trimmed V and J ends, which lost 0 bases and 6 bases, there was a span of 6 bases. The CDR3 DNA sequence: TGTGCCAGCAGCGTAGATGGGGCCGGGGAGCTGTTTTTT. Protein sequence: CASSVDGAGELFF.

This chain joins TRBV5-4 and TRBJ1-1, with TRBD1 as a possible D gene (5 bases). The CDR3 runs 13 residues. Germline loops: CDR1 SGHNT, CDR2 YYREEE (reference sequence). Trimming stripped 4 bases from V and 5 bases from J, with 12 bases between. The CDR3 here is CASSRDRLTEAFF. CDR3 coding DNA: TGTGCCAGCAGCCGCGACAGACTAACTGAAGCTTTCTTT. The full variable domain, rest sourced from reference TRBV5-4 and TRBJ1-1, is ETGVTQSPTHLIKTRGQQVTLRCSSQSGHNTVSWYQQALGQGPQFIFQYYREEENGRGNFPPRFSGLQFPNYSSELNVNALELDDSALYLCASSRDRLTEAFFGQGTRLTVV.

The CDR3 DNA is TGTGCCAGCAAGCTCCCCAATCACACAGATACGCAGTATTTT. Its translation: CASKLPNHTDTQYF. The chain carries TRBV21-1 and TRBJ2-3; TRBD2, the table's D call, lacks a check against the DNA. TRBV21-1 is labeled a pseudogene. This CDR3 region has 14 residues.

The J gene is TRBJ2-5, the V gene TRBV19; weak D call: TRBD1 (7 bases). Germline assignment: CDR1 LNHDA and CDR2 SQIVND (reference sequence). This CDR3 is 14 amino acids long. The ends were cut back, 3 bases at V and 5 bases at J, with 13 bases in the middle. This chain's CDR3 is CASSISAGGETQYF. CDR3 sequence (DNA): TGTGCCAGTAGTATCTCCGCAGGGGGGGAGACCCAGTACTTC.

The chain is built from TRBV11-2 and TRBJ1-3, with TRBD1 matching over 8 bases. J gave up 3 bases and V 4 bases, and 17 bases lay outside the gene matches. This CDR3 spans 19 amino acids. Germline CDR1 and CDR2: SGHAT and FQNNGV. The CDR3 DNA is TGTGCCAGCAGCTCCGGACAGGGTTTAGGGCCTTCTGGTGGAAACACCATATATTTT. Its translation is CASSSGQGLGPSGGNTIYF. Full variable domain (remainder filled in from reference TRBV11-2 and TRBJ1-3): EAGVAQSPRYKIIEKRQSVAFWCNPISGHATLYWYQQILGQGPKLLIQFQNNGVVDDSQLPKDRFSAERLKGVDSTLKIQPAKLEDSAVYLCASSSGQGLGPSGGNTIYFGEGSWLTVV.

The chain recombines TRBV6-5 with TRBJ1-1; D not certain. In germline, CDR1 is MNHEY, CDR2 SVGAGI. The CDR3 has 15 amino acids. V lost 6 bases to trimming and J lost 0 bases, with 14 bases between them. CDR3 region: CASSSPPGMNTEAFF. The CDR3 bases are TGTGCCAGCAGCTCCCCTCCGGGGATGAACACTGAAGCTTTCTTT.

The chain links TRBV30 to TRBJ2-2; a possible D gene is TRBD1 (6 bases). The CDR3 loop spans 14 amino acids. Trimming removed 7 bases from V and 4 bases from J, with 16 bases in between. The germline V gene has CDR1 GTSNPN and CDR2 SVGIG (reference sequence). CDR3 loop: CASSGTLLTGELFF. The CDR3 DNA reads as TGTGCCTCGTCCGGGACACTCCTCACCGGGGAGCTGTTTTTT.

The chain recombines TRBV27 with TRBJ2-3, with 10 bases identical to TRBD2. V was clipped by 4 bases and J by 2 bases; unmatched bases: 3. From germline, CDR1 is MNHEY and CDR2 SMNVEV (reference sequence). There are 15 residues in the CDR3. This chain's CDR3 is CASSSSGGVTDTQYF. The DNA for the CDR3 is TGTGCCAGCAGTTCAAGCGGGGGGGTCACAGATACGCAGTATTTT.

The chain is built from TRBV2 and TRBJ1-4; D is undetermined. CDR1 SNHLY and CDR2 FYNNEI come from the germline V gene. The CDR3 contains 13 residues. V dropped 1 base and J dropped 8 bases, with 8 bases sitting between them. The chain's CDR3 is CASSEGQLEKLFF. CDR3 DNA: TGTGCCAGCAGTGAAGGTCAGCTAGAAAAACTGTTTTTT.

This chain uses TRBV19 with TRBJ2-2; 7 positions agree with TRBD2. From germline, CDR1 is LNHDA and CDR2 SQIVND (reference sequence). The junction had 10 bases not matched to a gene; V was cut back by 7 bases and J by 5 bases. The CDR3 totals 15 residues. The CDR3 reads CASINHGGGTGELFF. As DNA, the CDR3 is TGTGCCAGTATCAATCACGGGGGAGGGACCGGGGAGCTGTTTTTT.

The chain links TRBV7-6 to TRBJ2-1, with 12 bases fitting TRBD2. V was pared by 2 bases and J by 8 bases, with 13 bases of the junction left unmatched. The germline gives CDR1 SGHVS, CDR2 FNYEAQ. The CDR3 has 18 amino acids. The CDR3 loop is CASSLLVGSSGRADEQFF. The CDR3 DNA sequence: TGTGCCAGCAGCTTACTAGTGGGCTCTAGCGGGAGGGCGGATGAGCAGTTCTTC.

This sequence joins TRBV10-3 and TRBJ1-2, with a possible D match to TRBD1 (6 bases). Germline V lookup: CDR1 ENHRY, CDR2 SYGVKD. The ends were cut back, 0 bases at V and 4 bases at J, with 21 bases in the middle. The CDR3 has 18 amino acids. The CDR3 here is CAISESKGGRLGAYGYTF. CDR3 DNA sequence: TGTGCCATCAGTGAGTCGAAAGGCGGCCGCTTGGGGGCCTATGGCTACACCTTC.

This clone has a single count. The V call is TRBV29-1, the J call TRBJ2-7; 8 positions match TRBD1. Germline V gene data show CDR1 as SQVTM and CDR2 as ANQGSEA. Trimming at V came to 8 bases and at J to 3 bases, leaving 9 bases not matched to a gene. The CDR3 is made up of 13 amino acids. The CDR3 sequence is CSISPGGVYEQYF. In DNA, the CDR3 is TGCAGCATTTCGCCAGGGGGCGTCTACGAGCAGTACTTC.

DNA for the CDR3: TGTGCCAGCACCGTGACAGAATCCTGGAACTATGGCTACACCTTC. Protein product: CASTVTESWNYGYTF. This chain links TRBV6-5 with TRBJ1-2, with a weak D call TRBD1 (5 bases). This CDR3 has 15 residues. Germline CDR1 MNHEY, CDR2 SVGAGI. Trimming cost V 7 bases and J 2 bases, with 17 bases left between them.

The chain carries TRBV6-4 and TRBJ1-2; D is possibly TRBD1 (5 bases). Germline V lookup: CDR1 MRHNA, CDR2 SNTAGT. V shed 4 bases and J shed 5 bases, with 8 bases lying between them. The CDR3 is 12 residues long. DNA for the CDR3: TGTGCCAGCAGTGCTCAGGGATATGGCTACACCTTC. As protein: CASSAQGYGYTF.

The rearrangement joins TRBV27 to TRBJ2-1; 8 nucleotides agree with TRBD2. This CDR3 has 14 residues. The J segment lost 13 bases and the V segment lost 2 bases, leaving 10 bases of the junction unmatched. Germline loops: CDR1 MNHEY, CDR2 SMNVEV (reference sequence). As DNA, the CDR3 is TGTGCCAGCAGTTTAGGGAGGACGCGGGAGGCTCAGTTCTTC. Amino acids: CASSLGRTREAQFF.

The chain joins TRBV30 to TRBJ1-1; 7 nucleotides align to TRBD1. V shed 7 bases and J 1 base; nucleotides not matched to a gene: 6. Germline V gene data show CDR1 as GTSNPN and CDR2 as SVGIG (reference sequence). The CDR3 covers 13 residues. CDR3 nucleotide sequence: TGTGCCTTACTGACAGGGTGGAACACTGAAGCTTTCTTT. It translates to CALLTGWNTEAFF.

This chain joins TRBV11-2 and TRBJ2-1; D gene ambiguous. The germline CDR1 and CDR2 sequences are SGHAT and FQNNGV. This CDR3 region has 15 residues. Trimming removed 5 bases at V and 1 base at J, with 12 bases between. CDR3 amino acids: CASSPERVSYNEQFF. As DNA, the CDR3 is TGTGCCAGCAGCCCCGAACGGGTTTCCTACAATGAGCAGTTCTTC.

The rearrangement links TRBV11-3 to TRBJ2-1; 8 nucleotides align to TRBD2. J gave up 8 bases and V 4 bases, and 1 base lay outside the gene matches. This CDR3 has 12 amino acids. Germline CDR1 is SGHNT and CDR2 is YENEEA. The CDR3 reads CASSSTSDEQFF. Here the CDR3 DNA reads TGTGCCAGCAGCTCGACTAGCGATGAGCAGTTCTTC.

This CDR3 is CSVGIVATNEKLFF. DNA of the CDR3: TGCAGCGTTGGGATTGTTGCAACTAATGAAAAACTGTTTTTT. The chain couples TRBV29-1 to TRBJ1-4; D gene uncertain. V lost 4 bases and J lost 0, with 9 bases in between. The CDR3 length is 14 residues. CDR1 is SQVTM and CDR2 is ANQGSEA in the germline V gene.

The genes are TRBV11-2 and TRBJ1-5; D gene ambiguous. With 1 base removed from V and 4 bases from J, the gap between germline ends came to 8 bases. Germline lookup yields CDR1 SGHAT and CDR2 FQNNGV. The CDR3 length is 14 residues. This chain's CDR3 is CASSLGLGNQPQHF. The CDR3 coding sequence is TGTGCCAGCAGCTTAGGTTTAGGGAATCAGCCCCAGCATTTT.

V usage is TRBV19 and J usage is TRBJ1-6; D is perhaps TRBD1 (6 bases). This CDR3 spans 14 amino acids. Germline V CDR1 and CDR2: LNHDA, SQIVND (reference sequence). Trimming cost V 3 bases and J 11 bases, with 14 bases left between them. The CDR3, as DNA: TGTGCCAGTAGTATTTCACAGGGCGATCCACCCCTCCACTTT. Protein product: CASSISQGDPPLHF. Supplemented by reference TRBV19 and TRBJ1-6, the full variable domain reads DGGITQSPKYLFRKEGQNVTLSCEQNLNHDAMYWYRQDPGQGLRLIYYSQIVNDFQKGDIAEGYSVSREKKESFPLTVTSAQKNPTAFYLCASSISQGDPPLHFGNGTRLTVT.

This rearrangement joins TRBV5-1 to TRBJ1-2; D ambiguous. CDR3 size: 13 residues. Germline V gene data show CDR1 as SGHRS and CDR2 as YFSETQ. With 2 bases removed from V and 6 bases from J, the gap between germline ends came to 11 bases. The CDR3 here is CASSFSNGDGYTF. In DNA form, the CDR3 reads TGCGCCAGCAGCTTCTCGAATGGGGATGGCTACACCTTC.